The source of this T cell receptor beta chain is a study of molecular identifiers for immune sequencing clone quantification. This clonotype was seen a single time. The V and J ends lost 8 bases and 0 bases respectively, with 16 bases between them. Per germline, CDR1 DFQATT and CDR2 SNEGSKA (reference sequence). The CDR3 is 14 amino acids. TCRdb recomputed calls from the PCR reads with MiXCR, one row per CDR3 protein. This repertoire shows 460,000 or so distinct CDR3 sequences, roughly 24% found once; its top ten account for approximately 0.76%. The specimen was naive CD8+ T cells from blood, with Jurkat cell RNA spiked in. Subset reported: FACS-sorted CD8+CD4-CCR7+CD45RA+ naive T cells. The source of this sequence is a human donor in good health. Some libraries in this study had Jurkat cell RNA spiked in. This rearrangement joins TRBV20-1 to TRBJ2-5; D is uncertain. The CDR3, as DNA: TGCAGTTCCCAAGGCGAACAAAACCAAGAGACCCAGTACTTC. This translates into CSSQGEQNQETQYF.